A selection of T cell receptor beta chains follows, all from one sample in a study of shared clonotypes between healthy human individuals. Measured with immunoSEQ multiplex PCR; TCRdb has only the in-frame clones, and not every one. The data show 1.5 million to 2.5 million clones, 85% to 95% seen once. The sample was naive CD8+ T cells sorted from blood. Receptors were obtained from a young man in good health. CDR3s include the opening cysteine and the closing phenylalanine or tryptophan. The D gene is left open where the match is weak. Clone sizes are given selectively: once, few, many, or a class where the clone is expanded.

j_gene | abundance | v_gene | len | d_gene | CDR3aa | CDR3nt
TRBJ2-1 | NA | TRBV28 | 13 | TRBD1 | CASSPGQGYEQFF | TGTGCCAGCAGTCCTGGACAGGGCTATGAGCAGTTCTTC
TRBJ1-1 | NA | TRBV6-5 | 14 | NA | CASSYYAENTEAFF | TGTGCCAGCAGTTACTATGCCGAGAACACTGAAGCTTTCTTT
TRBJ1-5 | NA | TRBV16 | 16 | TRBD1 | CASSDPGQGIDQPQHF | TGTGCCAGCAGTGATCCGGGACAGGGAATTGATCAGCCCCAGCATTTT
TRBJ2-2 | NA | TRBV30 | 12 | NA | CAWEGTARELFF | TGTGCCTGGGAAGGGACGGCCCGGGAGCTGTTTTTT
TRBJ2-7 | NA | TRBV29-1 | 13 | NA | CSVRGDPSHEQYF | TGCAGCGTTCGAGGGGACCCCTCTCACGAGCAGTACTTC
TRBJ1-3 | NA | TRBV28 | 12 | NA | CASSFSGNTIYF | TGTGCCAGCAGCTTCTCTGGAAACACCATATATTTT
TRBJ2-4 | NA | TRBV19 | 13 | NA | CASSPGTKNIQYF | TGTGCCAGTAGCCCGGGAACCAAAAACATTCAGTACTTC
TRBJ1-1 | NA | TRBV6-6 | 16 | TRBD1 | CASSFPSTGENTEAFF | TGTGCCAGCAGTTTCCCATCGACAGGGGAGAACACTGAAGCTTTCTTT
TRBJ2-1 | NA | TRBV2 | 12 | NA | CASRTDRGEQFF | TGTGCCAGCAGGACGGATCGGGGTGAGCAGTTCTTC
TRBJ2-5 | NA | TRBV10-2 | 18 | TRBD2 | CASSPTSVGSAGLETQYF | TGCGCCAGCAGTCCTACTAGCGTCGGTTCCGCGGGCTTAGAGACCCAGTACTTC
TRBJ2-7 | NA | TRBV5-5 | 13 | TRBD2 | CASRSGASYEQYF | TGTGCCAGCCGCAGCGGGGCTTCCTACGAGCAGTACTTC
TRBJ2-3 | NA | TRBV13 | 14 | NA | CASSYRDGTDTQYF | TGTGCCAGCAGTTACCGGGACGGCACAGATACGCAGTATTTT
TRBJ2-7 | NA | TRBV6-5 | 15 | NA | CASSYSTGDSYEQYF | TGTGCCAGCAGTTACTCTACGGGGGACTCTTACGAGCAGTACTTC
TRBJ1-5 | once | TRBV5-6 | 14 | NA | CASSLAGINQPQHF | TGTGCCAGCAGCTTGGCAGGGATCAATCAGCCCCAGCATTTT
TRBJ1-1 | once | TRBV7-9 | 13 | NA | CASSLDRTTEAFF | TGTGCCAGCAGCTTAGACCGGACAACAGAAGCTTTCTTT
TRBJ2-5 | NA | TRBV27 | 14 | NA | CASSLRQPQETQYF | TGTGCCAGCAGTTTAAGGCAGCCACAAGAGACCCAGTACTTC
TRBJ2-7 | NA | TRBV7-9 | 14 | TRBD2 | CASSFSGSWGEQYF | TGTGCCAGCAGCTTTAGCGGGAGTTGGGGCGAGCAGTACTTC
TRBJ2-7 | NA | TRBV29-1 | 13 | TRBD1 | CSVEGDSSYEQYF | TGCAGCGTTGAGGGGGACAGCTCCTACGAGCAGTACTTC
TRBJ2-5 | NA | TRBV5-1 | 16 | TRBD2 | CASSLIREGGWETQYF | TGCGCCAGCAGCTTGATCCGGGAGGGCGGATGGGAGACCCAGTACTTC
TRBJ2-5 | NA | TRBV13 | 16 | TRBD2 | CASSQGLAGVEETQYF | TGTGCCAGCAGCCAGGGACTAGCGGGAGTTGAAGAGACCCAGTACTTC
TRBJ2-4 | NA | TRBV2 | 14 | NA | CASRPGHTQNIQYF | TGTGCCAGCAGGCCGGGACATACCCAAAACATTCAGTACTTC
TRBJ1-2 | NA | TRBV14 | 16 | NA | CASSQVQSSVLYGYTF | TGTGCCAGCAGCCAAGTTCAGTCCTCTGTCCTATATGGCTACACCTTC
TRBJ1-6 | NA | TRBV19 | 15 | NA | CASSLRTETYSPLHF | TGTGCCAGTAGTCTAAGGACAGAGACCTATTCACCCCTCCACTTT
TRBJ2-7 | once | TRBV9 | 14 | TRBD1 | CASSVGTGAYEQYF | TGTGCCAGCAGCGTAGGGACAGGAGCCTACGAGCAGTACTTC
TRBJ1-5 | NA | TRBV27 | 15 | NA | CASSFMSGQSQPQHF | TGTGCCAGCAGTTTTATGTCAGGGCAGAGTCAGCCCCAGCATTTT
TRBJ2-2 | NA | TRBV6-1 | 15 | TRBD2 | CASSEPRGGPGELFF | TGTGCCAGCAGTGAACCCCGGGGGGGCCCCGGGGAGCTGTTTTTT
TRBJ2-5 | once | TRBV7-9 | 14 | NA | CASSLAAGSETQYF | TGTGCCAGCAGCTTAGCGGCCGGCAGTGAGACCCAGTACTTC
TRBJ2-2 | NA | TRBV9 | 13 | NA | CASSVETREELFF | TGTGCCAGCAGCGTGGAGACACGTGAGGAGCTGTTTTTT
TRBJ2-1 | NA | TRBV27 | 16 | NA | CASSLSGGLPYNEQFF | TGTGCCAGCAGTTTATCCGGGGGGCTCCCCTACAATGAGCAGTTCTTC
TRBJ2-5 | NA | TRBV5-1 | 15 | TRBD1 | CASSLAGTGGETQYF | TGCGCCAGCAGCCTTGCCGGGACAGGGGGCGAGACCCAGTACTTC
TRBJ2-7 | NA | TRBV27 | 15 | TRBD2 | CASSLLAGETYEQYF | TGTGCCAGCAGTTTACTAGCGGGCGAAACCTACGAGCAGTACTTC
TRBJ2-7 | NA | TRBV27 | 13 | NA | CASSSFVGYEQYF | TGTGCCAGCAGTTCATTCGTGGGATACGAGCAGTACTTC
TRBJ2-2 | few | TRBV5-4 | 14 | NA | CASTRGANTGELFF | TGTGCCAGCACCAGAGGGGCGAACACCGGGGAGCTGTTTTTT
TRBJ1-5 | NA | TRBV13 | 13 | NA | CASSLFGNQPQHF | TGTGCCAGCAGCTTGTTCGGCAATCAGCCCCAGCATTTT
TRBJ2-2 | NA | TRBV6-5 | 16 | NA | CASSYYGGNGPGELFF | TGTGCCAGCAGTTACTACGGGGGTAACGGACCCGGGGAGCTGTTTTTT
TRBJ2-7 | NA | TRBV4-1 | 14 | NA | CASSHSGHQYEQYF | TGCGCCAGCAGCCACTCGGGACACCAATACGAGCAGTACTTC
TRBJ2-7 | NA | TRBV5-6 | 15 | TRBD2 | CASSLVAGGGYEQYF | TGCGCCAGCAGCTTGGTAGCGGGAGGGGGCTACGAGCAGTACTTC
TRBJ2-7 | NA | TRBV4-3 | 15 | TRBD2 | CASSLGTSGPYEQYF | TGCGCCAGCTCACTGGGGACTAGCGGTCCCTACGAGCAGTACTTC
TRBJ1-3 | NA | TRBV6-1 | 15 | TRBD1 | CASSAGQVSGNTIYF | TGTGCCAGCAGTGCGGGACAGGTCTCTGGAAACACCATATATTTT
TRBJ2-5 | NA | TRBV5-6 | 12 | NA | CASSILAETQYF | TGTGCCAGCAGTATATTAGCGGAGACCCAGTACTTC